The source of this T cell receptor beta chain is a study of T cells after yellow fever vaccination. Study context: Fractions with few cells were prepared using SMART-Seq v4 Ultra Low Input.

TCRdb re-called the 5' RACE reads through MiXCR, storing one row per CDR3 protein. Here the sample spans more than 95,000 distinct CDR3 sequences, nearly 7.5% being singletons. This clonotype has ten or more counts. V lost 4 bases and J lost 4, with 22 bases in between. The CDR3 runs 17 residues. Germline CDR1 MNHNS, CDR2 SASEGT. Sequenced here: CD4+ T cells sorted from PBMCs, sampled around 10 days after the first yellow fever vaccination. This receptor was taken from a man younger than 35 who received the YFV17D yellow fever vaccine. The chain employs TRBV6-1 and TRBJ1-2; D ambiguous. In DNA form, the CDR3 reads TGTGCCAGCAGTGGAGAGACGAACACCGCGGTCCTCTATGGCTACACCTTC. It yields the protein CASSGETNTAVLYGYTF.